Listed below are T cell receptor beta chains from one sample, sequenced in a study of radiotherapy plus CTLA-4 blockade in lung cancer. Some clones are missing from TCRdb's copy, which holds only in-frame ones; the method was immunoSEQ multiplex PCR. The sample shows about 26,000 clones, over 70% of them seen only once. The source material was peripheral blood, sampled from a patient treated with radiotherapy plus ipilimumab. Every receptor here comes from a human donor with non-small cell lung cancer that progressed on radiotherapy plus ipilimumab. CDR3s include the opening cysteine and the closing phenylalanine or tryptophan. Fields, in order: V gene, J gene, CDR3 length, CDR3 protein.

v_call: TRBV2
j_call: TRBJ1-2
cdr3_length: 13
cdr3_aa: CASTPGRPYGYTF

v_call: TRBV7-3
j_call: TRBJ2-1
cdr3_length: 16
cdr3_aa: CASSSRPGDNYNEQFF

v_call: TRBV6-6
j_call: TRBJ1-2
cdr3_length: 14
cdr3_aa: CASSYSIADYGYTF

v_call: TRBV2
j_call: TRBJ1-1
cdr3_length: 14
cdr3_aa: CASSTGGGRTEAFF

v_call: TRBV5-1
j_call: TRBJ2-1
cdr3_length: 15
cdr3_aa: CASSSGLAGGFEQFF

v_call: TRBV29-1
j_call: TRBJ2-5
cdr3_length: 12
cdr3_aa: CSVVPEQETQYF

v_call: TRBV9
j_call: TRBJ2-7
cdr3_length: 17
cdr3_aa: CASSPGVGASGTYEQYF

v_call: TRBV11-2
j_call: TRBJ2-5
cdr3_length: 14
cdr3_aa: CASSPDRTQETQYF

v_call: TRBV4-1
j_call: TRBJ2-5
cdr3_length: 13
cdr3_aa: CASSQSTEETQYF

v_call: TRBV28
j_call: TRBJ2-7
cdr3_length: 13
cdr3_aa: CATPGQGPYEQYF

v_call: TRBV7-9
j_call: TRBJ2-1
cdr3_length: 17
cdr3_aa: CASSLGSGLADYNEQFF

v_call: TRBV4-3
j_call: TRBJ2-2
cdr3_length: 17
cdr3_aa: CASSLQFWGLNTGELFF

v_call: TRBV30
j_call: TRBJ1-2
cdr3_length: 13
cdr3_aa: CAWGPGGGYGYTF

v_call: TRBV5-4
j_call: TRBJ2-3
cdr3_length: 17
cdr3_aa: CASSRTTSGFSTDTQYF

v_call: TRBV7-8
j_call: TRBJ2-7
cdr3_length: 16
cdr3_aa: CASSTPGTDITYEQYF

v_call: TRBV28
j_call: TRBJ1-2
cdr3_length: 14
cdr3_aa: CASRVEGLDYGYTF

v_call: TRBV28
j_call: TRBJ1-5
cdr3_length: 15
cdr3_aa: CASSPSVWGIQPQHF

v_call: TRBV10-3
j_call: TRBJ2-3
cdr3_length: 15
cdr3_aa: CAISASGNSGDTQYF

v_call: TRBV5-4
j_call: TRBJ2-1
cdr3_length: 16
cdr3_aa: CASSLPGAGGDNEQFF

v_call: TRBV5-7
j_call: NA
cdr3_length: 15
cdr3_aa: CASSPWDRRSYEQYF

v_call: TRBV11-2
j_call: TRBJ1-1
cdr3_length: 13
cdr3_aa: CASSLEADTEAFF

v_call: TRBV27
j_call: TRBJ2-1
cdr3_length: 15
cdr3_aa: CASSSGRAPYNEQFF

v_call: TRBV9
j_call: TRBJ1-2
cdr3_length: 14
cdr3_aa: CASSVGSDLYGYTF

v_call: TRBV4-3
j_call: TRBJ1-4
cdr3_length: 14
cdr3_aa: CASSRTDTNEKLFF

v_call: TRBV5-6
j_call: TRBJ2-3
cdr3_length: 11
cdr3_aa: CASSLKDTQYF

v_call: TRBV5-1
j_call: TRBJ1-2
cdr3_length: 13
cdr3_aa: CASSLDPNYGYTF

v_call: TRBV28
j_call: TRBJ2-1
cdr3_length: 15
cdr3_aa: CASIAGVAGVNEQFF

v_call: TRBV19
j_call: TRBJ2-1
cdr3_length: 12
cdr3_aa: CASSRWGDEQFF

v_call: TRBV11-2
j_call: TRBJ2-2
cdr3_length: 14
cdr3_aa: CASSGGVVTGELFF

v_call: TRBV9
j_call: TRBJ2-7
cdr3_length: 16
cdr3_aa: CASSVDPQGSSYEQYF

v_call: TRBV5-1
j_call: TRBJ2-7
cdr3_length: 14
cdr3_aa: CASSLTLSYNEQYF

v_call: TRBV6-5
j_call: TRBJ1-2
cdr3_length: 13
cdr3_aa: CASSYSRNYGYTF

v_call: TRBV11-2
j_call: TRBJ1-2
cdr3_length: 17
cdr3_aa: CASSIDLTSRKIYGYTF

v_call: TRBV18
j_call: TRBJ1-1
cdr3_length: 16
cdr3_aa: CASSPKGTGLSTEAFF

v_call: TRBV5-1
j_call: TRBJ2-3
cdr3_length: 14
cdr3_aa: CASSSTEGTDTQYF

v_call: TRBV2
j_call: TRBJ2-3
cdr3_length: 17
cdr3_aa: CASTEGLAGPSTDTQYF

v_call: TRBV6-5
j_call: TRBJ2-2
cdr3_length: 13
cdr3_aa: CASNRGGIGELFF

v_call: TRBV9
j_call: TRBJ2-5
cdr3_length: 15
cdr3_aa: CASSVASGRRETQYF

v_call: TRBV18
j_call: TRBJ2-3
cdr3_length: 13
cdr3_aa: CASSPPGADTQYF

v_call: TRBV11-2
j_call: TRBJ2-1
cdr3_length: 16
cdr3_aa: CASSWRTSGSGYEQFF

v_call: TRBV28
j_call: TRBJ2-1
cdr3_length: 14
cdr3_aa: CASQGSGRSNEQFF

v_call: TRBV4-2
j_call: TRBJ1-4
cdr3_length: 15
cdr3_aa: CASSQDPQGRGKLFF